The rows below give T cell receptor beta chains drawn from one sample of a study of CD8 T cells in Susac syndrome. TCRdb re-analysed the immunoSEQ multiplex PCR reads in MiXCR, keeping a single row per CDR3 protein. Among 150,000 to 160,000 distinct CDR3 sequences listed, 95% were seen once. Sequencing was carried out using CD4+ T cells from PBMCs. The receptor set was obtained from a human donor with Susac syndrome. CDR3s include the opening cysteine and the closing phenylalanine or tryptophan. D genes are given only for firm matches. Clone size is shown for a subset of rows, as once, few, many or a class of expanded clone.

d_gene | j_gene | v_gene | abundance | CDR3aa | CDR3nt
. | TRBJ2-7 | TRBV19 | . | CASRWSGTGHYEQYF | TGTGCCAGTAGATGGAGTGGGACGGGACACTACGAGCAGTACTTC
. | TRBJ2-5 | TRBV6-5 | . | CASSYVQEGTQYF | TGTGCCAGCAGTTACGTCCAAGAGGGGACCCAGTACTTC
TRBD1 | TRBJ1-4 | TRBV5-8 | . | CASSPRQGTTNEKLFF | TGTGCCAGCAGCCCCCGACAGGGCACAACTAATGAAAAACTGTTTTTT
TRBD1 | TRBJ1-1 | TRBV4-3 | once | CASSQETGAPQAFF | TGCGCCAGCAGCCAAGAGACAGGGGCTCCTCAAGCTTTCTTT
. | TRBJ2-1 | TRBV24-1 | . | CATSDSAGAGNEQFF | TGTGCCACCAGTGATTCGGCAGGGGCGGGCAATGAGCAGTTCTTC
. | TRBJ2-7 | TRBV9 | . | CASSVVGTGEQYF | TGTGCCAGCAGCGTAGTTGGGACGGGCGAGCAGTACTTC
. | TRBJ1-3 | TRBV29-1 | . | CSVVGGSGNTIYF | TGCAGCGTTGTGGGGGGCTCTGGAAACACCATATATTTT
. | TRBJ2-5 | TRBV9 | once | CASSVNAGIGETQYF | TGTGCCAGCAGCGTAAACGCCGGGATCGGAGAGACCCAGTACTTC
. | TRBJ1-3 | TRBV7-8 | . | CASSASGRNSGNTIYF | TGTGCCAGCAGCGCCTCGGGACGGAACTCTGGAAACACCATATATTTT
. | TRBJ2-3 | TRBV9 | . | CASSSEGGPTDTQYF | TGTGCCAGCAGCTCCGAGGGCGGCCCCACAGATACGCAGTATTTT
. | TRBJ2-1 | TRBV20-1 | . | CSARWVGQGEQFF | TGCAGTGCTAGATGGGTGGGCCAGGGTGAGCAGTTCTTC
. | TRBJ2-6 | TRBV20-1 | . | CSARDPKSGANVLTF | TGCAGTGCTAGAGATCCGAAAAGTGGGGCCAACGTCCTGACTTTC
TRBD1 | TRBJ2-5 | TRBV20-1 | . | CSATVGTGEETQYF | TGCAGTGCTACGGTTGGGACAGGGGAAGAGACCCAGTACTTC
. | TRBJ1-2 | TRBV29-1 | once | CSVVGYGYTF | TGCAGCGTTGTGGGGTATGGCTACACCTTC
. | TRBJ1-1 | TRBV29-1 | . | CSVAGQTEAFF | TGCAGCGTTGCTGGCCAGACTGAAGCTTTCTTT
TRBD2 | TRBJ2-3 | TRBV7-2 | . | CASSSGTSVNTQYF | TGTGCCAGCAGCTCGGGGACTAGCGTGAATACGCAGTATTTT
TRBD1 | TRBJ1-1 | TRBV29-1 | . | CSVTALTGGSEAFF | TGCAGCGTCACGGCACTGACAGGGGGGTCTGAAGCTTTCTTT
. | TRBJ2-7 | TRBV6-5 | . | CASSPRDSHEQYF | TGTGCCAGCAGTCCCAGGGACTCCCACGAGCAGTACTTC
. | TRBJ1-6 | TRBV20-1 | . | CSARGPDFTLHF | TGCAGTGCTAGAGGGCCAGACTTTACCCTCCACTTT
. | TRBJ1-6 | TRBV4-1 | . | CASSQGGTLNSPLHF | TGCGCCAGCAGCCAAGGTGGGACACTTAATTCACCCCTCCACTTT
TRBD1 | TRBJ2-4 | TRBV5-4 | . | CASSQGQRDIQYF | TGTGCCAGCAGCCAGGGACAGAGGGACATTCAGTACTTC
. | TRBJ2-7 | TRBV18 | . | CASSPDPGPSPGQYF | TGTGCCAGCTCACCCGACCCGGGACCTAGCCCCGGGCAGTACTTC